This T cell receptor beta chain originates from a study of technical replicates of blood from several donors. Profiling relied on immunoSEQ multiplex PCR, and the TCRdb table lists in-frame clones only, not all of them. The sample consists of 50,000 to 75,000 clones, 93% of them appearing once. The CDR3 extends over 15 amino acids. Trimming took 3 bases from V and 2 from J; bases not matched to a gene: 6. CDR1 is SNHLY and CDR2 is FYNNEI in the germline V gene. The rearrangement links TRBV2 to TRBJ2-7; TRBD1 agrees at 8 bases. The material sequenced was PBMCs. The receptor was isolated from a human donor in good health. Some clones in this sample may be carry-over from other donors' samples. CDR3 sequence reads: CASSERTGIPYEQYF. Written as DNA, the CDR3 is TGTGCCAGCAGTGAGAGGACAGGGATACCCTACGAGCAGTACTTC.